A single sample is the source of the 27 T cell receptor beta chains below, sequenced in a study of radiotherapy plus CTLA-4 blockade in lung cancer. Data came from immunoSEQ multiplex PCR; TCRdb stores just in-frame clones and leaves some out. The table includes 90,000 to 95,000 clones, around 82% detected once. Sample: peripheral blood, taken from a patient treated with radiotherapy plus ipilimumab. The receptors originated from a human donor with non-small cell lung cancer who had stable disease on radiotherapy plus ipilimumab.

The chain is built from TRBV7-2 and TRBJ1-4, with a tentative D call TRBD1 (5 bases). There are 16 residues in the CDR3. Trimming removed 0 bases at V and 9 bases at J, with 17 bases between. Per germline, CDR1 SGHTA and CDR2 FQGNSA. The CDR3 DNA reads TGTGCCAGCAGCTTAGCGATTTCGGGGCCCACCCAAAAACTGTTTTTT. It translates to CASSLAISGPTQKLFF.

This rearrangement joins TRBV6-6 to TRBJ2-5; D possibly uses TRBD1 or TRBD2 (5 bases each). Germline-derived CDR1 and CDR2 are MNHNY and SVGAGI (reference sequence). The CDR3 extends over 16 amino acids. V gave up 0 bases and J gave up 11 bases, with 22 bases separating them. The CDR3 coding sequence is TGTGCCAGCAGTTACTCGAGGGGCTCGGCACCTAGGGAGCAGTACTTC. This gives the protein CASSYSRGSAPREQYF.

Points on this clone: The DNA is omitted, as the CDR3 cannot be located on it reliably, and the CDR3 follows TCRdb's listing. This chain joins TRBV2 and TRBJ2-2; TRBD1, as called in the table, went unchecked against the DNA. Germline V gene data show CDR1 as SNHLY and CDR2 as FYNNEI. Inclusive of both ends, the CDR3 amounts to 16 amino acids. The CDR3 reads CASVGQEGLRAGELFF.

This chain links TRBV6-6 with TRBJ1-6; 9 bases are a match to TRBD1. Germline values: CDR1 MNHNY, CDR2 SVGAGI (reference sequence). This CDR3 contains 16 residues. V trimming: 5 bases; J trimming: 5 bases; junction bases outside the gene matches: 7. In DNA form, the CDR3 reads TGTGCCAGCAGTCCTACAGGGGGCGCAAATAATTCACCCCTCCACTTT. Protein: CASSPTGGANNSPLHF.

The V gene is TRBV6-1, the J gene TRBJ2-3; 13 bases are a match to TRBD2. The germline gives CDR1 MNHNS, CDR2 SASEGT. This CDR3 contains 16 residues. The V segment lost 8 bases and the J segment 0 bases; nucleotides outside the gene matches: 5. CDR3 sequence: CASGGTSGASTDTQYF. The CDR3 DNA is TGTGCCAGCGGTGGGACTAGCGGGGCCAGCACAGATACGCAGTATTTT.

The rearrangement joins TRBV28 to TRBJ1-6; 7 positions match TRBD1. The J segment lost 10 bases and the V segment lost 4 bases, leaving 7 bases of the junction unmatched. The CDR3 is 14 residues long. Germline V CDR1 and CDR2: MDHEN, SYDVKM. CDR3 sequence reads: CASSYGQASSPLHF. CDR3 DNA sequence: TGTGCCAGCAGTTATGGACAGGCCAGCTCACCCCTCCACTTT. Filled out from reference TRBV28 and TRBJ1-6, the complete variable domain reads DVKVTQSSRYLVKRTGEKVFLECVQDMDHENMFWYRQDPGLGLRLIYFSYDVKMKEKGDIPEGYSVSREKKERFSLILESASTNQTSMYLCASSYGQASSPLHFGNGTRLTVT.

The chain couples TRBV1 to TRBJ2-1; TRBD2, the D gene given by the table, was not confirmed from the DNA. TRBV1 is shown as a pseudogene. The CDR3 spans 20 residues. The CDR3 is CTSSPRMGAGGPDQYNEQFF. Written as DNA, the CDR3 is TGCACCAGCAGTCCAAGGATGGGAGCGGGAGGGCCTGACCAATACAATGAGCAGTTCTTC.

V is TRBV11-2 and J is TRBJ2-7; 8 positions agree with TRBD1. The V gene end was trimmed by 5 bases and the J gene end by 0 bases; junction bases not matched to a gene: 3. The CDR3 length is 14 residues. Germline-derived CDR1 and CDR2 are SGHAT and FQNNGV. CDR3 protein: CASSRTGSSYEQYF. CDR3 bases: TGTGCCAGCAGCAGGACAGGGAGCTCCTACGAGCAGTACTTC.

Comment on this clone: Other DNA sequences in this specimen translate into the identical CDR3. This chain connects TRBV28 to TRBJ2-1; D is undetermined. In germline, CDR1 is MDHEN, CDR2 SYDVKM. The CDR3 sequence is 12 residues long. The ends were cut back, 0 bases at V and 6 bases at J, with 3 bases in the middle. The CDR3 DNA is TGTGCCAGCAGTTTATGGTCCAATGAGCAGTTCTTC. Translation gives CASSLWSNEQFF. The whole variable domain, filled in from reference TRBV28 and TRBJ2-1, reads DVKVTQSSRYLVKRTGEKVFLECVQDMDHENMFWYRQDPGLGLRLIYFSYDVKMKEKGDIPEGYSVSREKKERFSLILESASTNQTSMYLCASSLWSNEQFFGPGTRLTVL.

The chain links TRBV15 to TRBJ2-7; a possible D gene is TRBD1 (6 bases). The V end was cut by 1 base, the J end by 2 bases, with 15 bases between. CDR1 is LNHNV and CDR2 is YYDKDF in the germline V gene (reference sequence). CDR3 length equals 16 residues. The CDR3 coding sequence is TGTGCCACCAGCAGAGGCGGCGAGGGGGTCCCCTACGAGCAGTACTTC. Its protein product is CATSRGGEGVPYEQYF.

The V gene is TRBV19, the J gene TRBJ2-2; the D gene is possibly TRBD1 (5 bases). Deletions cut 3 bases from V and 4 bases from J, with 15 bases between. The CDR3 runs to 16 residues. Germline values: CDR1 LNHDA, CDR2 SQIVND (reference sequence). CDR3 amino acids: CASSILAGSGTGELFF. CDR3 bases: TGTGCCAGTAGTATTCTGGCAGGGTCGGGCACCGGGGAGCTGTTTTTT.

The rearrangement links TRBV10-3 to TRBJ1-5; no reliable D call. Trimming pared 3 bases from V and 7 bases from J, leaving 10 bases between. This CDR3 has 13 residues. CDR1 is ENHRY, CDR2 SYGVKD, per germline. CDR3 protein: CAISDSEAQPQHF. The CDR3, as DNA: TGTGCCATCAGTGACTCCGAAGCCCAGCCCCAGCATTTT.

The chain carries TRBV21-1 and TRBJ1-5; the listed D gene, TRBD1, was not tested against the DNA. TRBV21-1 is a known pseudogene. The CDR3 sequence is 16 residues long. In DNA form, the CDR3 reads TGTGCCAGAGAAAACCTACCGGGACAGTTGAGACAGCCCCAGCATTTT. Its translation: CARENLPGQLRQPQHF.

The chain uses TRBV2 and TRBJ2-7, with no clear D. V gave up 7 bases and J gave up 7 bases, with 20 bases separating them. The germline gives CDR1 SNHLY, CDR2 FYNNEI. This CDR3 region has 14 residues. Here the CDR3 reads CASTRSPHLGEQYF. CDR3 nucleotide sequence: TGTGCCAGCACCCGAAGCCCTCACCTAGGGGAGCAGTACTTC. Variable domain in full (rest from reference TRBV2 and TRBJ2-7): EPEVTQTPSHQVTQMGQEVILRCVPISNHLYFYWYRQILGQKVEFLVSFYNNEISEKSEIFDDQFSVERPDGSNFTLKIRSTKLEDSAMYFCASTRSPHLGEQYFGPGTRLTVT.

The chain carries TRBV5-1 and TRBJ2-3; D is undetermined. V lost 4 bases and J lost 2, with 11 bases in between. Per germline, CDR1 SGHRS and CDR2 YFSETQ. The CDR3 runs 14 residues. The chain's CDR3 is CASSQIEFTDTQYF. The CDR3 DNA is TGCGCCAGCAGCCAAATAGAGTTCACAGATACGCAGTATTTT. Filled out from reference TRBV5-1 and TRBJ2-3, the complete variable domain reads KAGVTQTPRYLIKTRGQQVTLSCSPISGHRSVSWYQQTPGQGLQFLFEYFSETQRNKGNFPGRFSGRQFSNSRSEMNVSTLELGDSALYLCASSQIEFTDTQYFGPGTRLTVL.

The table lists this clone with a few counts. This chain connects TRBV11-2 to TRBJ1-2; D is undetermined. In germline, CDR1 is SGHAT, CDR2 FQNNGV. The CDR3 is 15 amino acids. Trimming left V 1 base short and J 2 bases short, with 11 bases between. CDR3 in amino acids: CASSLGRMTNYGYTF. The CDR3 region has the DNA TGTGCCAGCAGCTTAGGTCGGATGACCAACTATGGCTACACCTTC.

The CDR3: CASSIDLQRAYGYTF. CDR3 nucleotides: TGTGCCAGTAGTATAGATCTCCAGCGGGCCTATGGCTACACCTTC. The chain uses TRBV19 and TRBJ1-2; D gene ambiguous. This CDR3 region has 15 residues. Germline V gene sequence: CDR1 LNHDA, CDR2 SQIVND (reference sequence). With 0 bases removed from V and 4 bases from J, the gap between germline ends came to 12 bases.

CDR3 coding DNA: TGTGCCAGCCAGACTAGCGGCTCCTACAATGAGCAGTTCTTC. Amino acid sequence: CASQTSGSYNEQFF. The rearrangement links TRBV6-1 to TRBJ2-1, with 9 nucleotides matching TRBD2. Germline assignment: CDR1 MNHNS and CDR2 SASEGT. This CDR3 region has 14 residues. The trim removed 8 bases at V and 0 bases at J, leaving 2 bases unmatched.

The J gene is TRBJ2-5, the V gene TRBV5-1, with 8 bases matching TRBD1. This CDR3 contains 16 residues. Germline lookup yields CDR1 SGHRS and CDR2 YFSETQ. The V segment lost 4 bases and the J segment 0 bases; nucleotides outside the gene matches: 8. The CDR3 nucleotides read TGCGCCAGCAGCGACCCGGGACAGGAGTACCAAGAGACCCAGTACTTC. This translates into CASSDPGQEYQETQYF.

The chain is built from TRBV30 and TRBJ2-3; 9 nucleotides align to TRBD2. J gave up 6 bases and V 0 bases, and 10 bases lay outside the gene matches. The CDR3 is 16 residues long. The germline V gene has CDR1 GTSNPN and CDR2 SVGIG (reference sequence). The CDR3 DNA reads TGTGCCTGGAGTGTAAGGGCTAGCGGGACGAGGGATACGCAGTATTTT. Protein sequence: CAWSVRASGTRDTQYF.

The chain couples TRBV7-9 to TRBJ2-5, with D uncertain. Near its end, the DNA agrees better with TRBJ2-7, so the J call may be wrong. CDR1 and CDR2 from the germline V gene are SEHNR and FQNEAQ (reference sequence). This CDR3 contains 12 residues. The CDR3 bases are TGTGCCAGCAGCAAGAGCTCCTACGAGCAGTACTTC. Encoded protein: CASSKSSYEQYF.

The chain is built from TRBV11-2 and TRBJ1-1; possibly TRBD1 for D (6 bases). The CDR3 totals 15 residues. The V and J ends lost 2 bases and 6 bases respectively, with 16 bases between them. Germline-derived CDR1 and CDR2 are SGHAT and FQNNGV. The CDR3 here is CASSLTQGIGAEAFF. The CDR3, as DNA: TGTGCCAGCAGCTTAACCCAGGGGATCGGGGCTGAAGCTTTCTTT.

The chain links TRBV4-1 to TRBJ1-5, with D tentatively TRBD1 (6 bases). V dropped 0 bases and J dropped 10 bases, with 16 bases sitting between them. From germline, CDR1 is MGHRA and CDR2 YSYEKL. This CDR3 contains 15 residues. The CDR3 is CASSQDWAGAQPQHF. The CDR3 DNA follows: TGCGCCAGCAGCCAAGATTGGGCAGGGGCCCAACCCCAGCATTTT.

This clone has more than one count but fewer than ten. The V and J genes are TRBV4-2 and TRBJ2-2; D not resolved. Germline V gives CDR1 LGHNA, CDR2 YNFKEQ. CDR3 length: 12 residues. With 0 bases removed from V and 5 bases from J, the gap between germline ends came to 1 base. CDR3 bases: TGTGCCAGCAGCCAAGAGACCGGGGAGCTGTTTTTT. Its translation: CASSQETGELFF.

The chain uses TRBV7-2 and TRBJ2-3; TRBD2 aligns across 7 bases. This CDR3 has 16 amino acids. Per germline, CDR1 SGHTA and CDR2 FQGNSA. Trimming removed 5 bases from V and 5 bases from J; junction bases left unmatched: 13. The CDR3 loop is CASSPGGTGGKDTQYF. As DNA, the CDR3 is TGTGCCAGCAGCCCCGGGGGGACGGGGGGTAAAGATACGCAGTATTTT.

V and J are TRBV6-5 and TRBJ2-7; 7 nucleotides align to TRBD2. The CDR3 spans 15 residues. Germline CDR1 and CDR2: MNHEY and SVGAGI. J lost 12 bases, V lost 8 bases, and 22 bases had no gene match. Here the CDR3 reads CASESAGEAVGKMYF. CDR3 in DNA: TGTGCCAGCGAGAGTGCGGGAGAAGCGGTAGGAAAAATGTACTTC.

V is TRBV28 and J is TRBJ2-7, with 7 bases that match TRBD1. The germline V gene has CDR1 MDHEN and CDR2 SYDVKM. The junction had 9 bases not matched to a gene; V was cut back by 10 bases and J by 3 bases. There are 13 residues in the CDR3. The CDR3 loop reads CATLPTGNYEQYF. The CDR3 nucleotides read TGTGCCACCCTCCCGACAGGGAACTACGAGCAGTACTTC.